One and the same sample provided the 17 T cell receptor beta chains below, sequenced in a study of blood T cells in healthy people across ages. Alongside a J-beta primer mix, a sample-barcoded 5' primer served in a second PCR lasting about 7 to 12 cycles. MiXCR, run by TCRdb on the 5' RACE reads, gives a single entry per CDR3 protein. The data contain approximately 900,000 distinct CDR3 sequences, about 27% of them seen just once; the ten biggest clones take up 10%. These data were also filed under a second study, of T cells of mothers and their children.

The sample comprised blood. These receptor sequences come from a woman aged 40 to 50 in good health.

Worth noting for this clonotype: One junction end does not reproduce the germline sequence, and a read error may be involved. This CDR3 is CVSSQWGGPYNEQFF. The CDR3 nucleotides read TGTGTCAGCAGCCAGTGGGGGGGGCCCTACAATGAGCAGTTCTTC. This sequence joins TRBV14 and TRBJ2-1; a weak D match, TRBD2 (7 bases). The CDR3 has 15 amino acids. CDR1 and CDR2 (germline): SGHDN, FVKESK.

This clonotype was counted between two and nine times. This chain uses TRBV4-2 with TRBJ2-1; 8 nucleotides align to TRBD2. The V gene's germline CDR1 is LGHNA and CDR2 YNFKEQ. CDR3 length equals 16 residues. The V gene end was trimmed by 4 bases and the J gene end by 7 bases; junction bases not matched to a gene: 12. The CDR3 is CASSPRRAGGSNEQFF. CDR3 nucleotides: TGTGCCAGCAGCCCCCGACGGGCGGGGGGATCGAATGAGCAGTTCTTC.

The CDR3 nucleotides read TGTGCCACCCGGGGGGGCCTGGGCACTGAAGCTTTCTTT. It is translated as CATRGGLGTEAFF. The chain combines TRBV6-2 or TRBV6-3 with TRBJ1-1, with a weak D call TRBD1 (6 bases). Trimming removed 10 bases at V and 4 bases at J, with 16 bases between. The CDR3 totals 13 residues. CDR1 MNHEY and CDR2 SVGEGT come from the germline V gene.

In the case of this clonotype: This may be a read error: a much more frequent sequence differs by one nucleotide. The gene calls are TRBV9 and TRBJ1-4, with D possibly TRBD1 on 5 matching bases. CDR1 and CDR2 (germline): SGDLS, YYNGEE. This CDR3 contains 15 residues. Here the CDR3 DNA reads TGTGCCAGCAGCGTAGCATGGGGGACTACTGAAAAACTGTTTTTT. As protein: CASSVAWGTTEKLFF.

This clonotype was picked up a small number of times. The CDR3 sequence is CASSQDQGLAEAFF. The CDR3 coding sequence is TGCGCCAGCAGCCAAGATCAGGGGTTGGCAGAAGCTTTCTTT. The gene calls are TRBV4-3 and TRBJ1-1; tentative D call: TRBD1 (6 bases). Germline-derived CDR1 and CDR2 are LGHNA and YSLEER. The CDR3 contains 14 residues. V lost 0 bases and J lost 8, with 13 bases in between.

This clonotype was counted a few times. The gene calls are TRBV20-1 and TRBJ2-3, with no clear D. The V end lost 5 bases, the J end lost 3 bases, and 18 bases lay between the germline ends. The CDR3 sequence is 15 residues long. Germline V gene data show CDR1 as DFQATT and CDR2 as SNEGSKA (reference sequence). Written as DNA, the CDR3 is TGCAGTGCTGGTCTGTCGAGGAGAAGAACAGATACGCAGTATTTT. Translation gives CSAGLSRRRTDTQYF.

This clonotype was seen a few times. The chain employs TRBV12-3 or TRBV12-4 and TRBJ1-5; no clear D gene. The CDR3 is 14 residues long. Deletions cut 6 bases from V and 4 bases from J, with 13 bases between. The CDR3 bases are TGTGCCAGCAGCTCATCAGGTTATAATCAGCCCCAGCATTTT. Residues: CASSSSGYNQPQHF.

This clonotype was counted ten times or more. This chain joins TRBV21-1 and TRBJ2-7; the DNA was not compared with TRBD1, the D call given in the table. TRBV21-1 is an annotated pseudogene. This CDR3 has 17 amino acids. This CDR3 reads CASSKGDGADRAYEQYF. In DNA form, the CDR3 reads TGTGCCAGCAGCAAAGGGGACGGAGCGGACAGGGCCTACGAGCAGTACTTC.

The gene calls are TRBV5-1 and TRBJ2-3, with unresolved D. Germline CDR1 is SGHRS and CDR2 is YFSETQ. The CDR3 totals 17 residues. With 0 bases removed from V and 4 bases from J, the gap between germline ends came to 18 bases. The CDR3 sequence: CASSLAPVLQAADTQYF. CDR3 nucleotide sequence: TGCGCCAGCAGCTTGGCCCCGGTCCTCCAGGCCGCAGATACGCAGTATTTT.

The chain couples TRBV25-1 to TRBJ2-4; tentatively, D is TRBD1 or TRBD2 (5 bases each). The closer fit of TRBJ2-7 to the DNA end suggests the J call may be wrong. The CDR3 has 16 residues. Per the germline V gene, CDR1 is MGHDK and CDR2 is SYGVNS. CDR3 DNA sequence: TGTGCCAGCAGTGATCATGGGACGCCTGGACGCTACGAGCAGTACTTC. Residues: CASSDHGTPGRYEQYF.

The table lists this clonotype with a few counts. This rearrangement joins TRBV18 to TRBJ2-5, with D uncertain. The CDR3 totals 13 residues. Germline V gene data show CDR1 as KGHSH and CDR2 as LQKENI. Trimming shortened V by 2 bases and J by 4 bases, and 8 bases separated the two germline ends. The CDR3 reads CASSPGSLETQYF. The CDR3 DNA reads TGTGCCAGCTCACCAGGAAGCCTAGAGACCCAGTACTTC.

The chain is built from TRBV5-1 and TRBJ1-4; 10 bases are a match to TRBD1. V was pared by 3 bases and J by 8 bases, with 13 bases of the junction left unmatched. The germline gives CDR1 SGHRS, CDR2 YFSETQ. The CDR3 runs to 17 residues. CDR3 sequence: CASSSTGGYFSFEKLFF. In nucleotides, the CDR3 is TGCGCCAGCAGCTCGACAGGGGGCTACTTCAGTTTCGAAAAACTGTTTTTT.

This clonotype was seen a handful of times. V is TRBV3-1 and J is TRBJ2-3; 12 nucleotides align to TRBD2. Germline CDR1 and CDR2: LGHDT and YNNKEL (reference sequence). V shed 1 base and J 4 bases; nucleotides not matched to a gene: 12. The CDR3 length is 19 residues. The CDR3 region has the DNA TGTGCCAGCAGCCAAGTTTGGCCCGCTAGCGGGGGGGCGGCAGATACGCAGTATTTT. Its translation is CASSQVWPASGGAADTQYF.

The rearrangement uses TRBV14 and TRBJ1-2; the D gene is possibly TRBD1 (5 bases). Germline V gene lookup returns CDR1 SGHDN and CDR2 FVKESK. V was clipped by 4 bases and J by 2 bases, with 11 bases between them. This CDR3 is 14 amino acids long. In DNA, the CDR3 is TGTGCCAGCAGCCCCCCGGGACTCAACTATGGCTACACCTTC. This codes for CASSPPGLNYGYTF.

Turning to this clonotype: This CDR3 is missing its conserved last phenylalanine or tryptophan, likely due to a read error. The CDR3 reads CASSLYSGTGPYEQYL. Written as DNA, the CDR3 is TGTGCCAGCAGTTTATACTCCGGGACAGGGCCGTACGAGCAGTACCTC. The chain employs TRBV27 and TRBJ2-5, with TRBD1 matching 9 bases. Near its end, the DNA agrees better with TRBJ2-7, so the J call may be wrong. This CDR3 spans 16 amino acids. In germline, CDR1 is MNHEY, CDR2 SMNVEV (reference sequence).

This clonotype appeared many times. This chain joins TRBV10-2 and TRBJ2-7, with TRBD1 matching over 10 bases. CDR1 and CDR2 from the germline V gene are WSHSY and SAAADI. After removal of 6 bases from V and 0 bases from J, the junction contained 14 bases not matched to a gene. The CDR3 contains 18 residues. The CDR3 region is CASRDTPWGQGFSYEQYF. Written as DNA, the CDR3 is TGCGCCAGCAGAGACACTCCCTGGGGACAGGGGTTCTCCTACGAGCAGTACTTC.

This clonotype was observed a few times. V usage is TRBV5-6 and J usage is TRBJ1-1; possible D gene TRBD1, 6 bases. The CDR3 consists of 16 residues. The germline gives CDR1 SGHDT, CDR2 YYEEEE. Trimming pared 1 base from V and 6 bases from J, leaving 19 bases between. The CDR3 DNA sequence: TGTGCCAGCAGCTTGATGGGGGGCGCGGAGTTGTCTGAAGCTTTCTTT. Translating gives CASSLMGGAELSEAFF.